What follows are 28 T cell receptor beta chains derived from one specimen sequenced in a study of technical replicates of blood from a handful of donors. This table comes from immunoSEQ multiplex PCR, and its TCRdb copy is limited to in-frame clones, with some not included. Here the sample spans tens of thousands of clones, roughly 92% being singletons. Sequences were obtained from T cells isolated from PBMCs. These receptors came from a human donor in good health.

J is TRBJ2-7 and V is TRBV7-2; the D is unclear. Germline V gene sequence: CDR1 SGHTA, CDR2 FQGNSA. V lost 5 bases and J lost 2, with 19 bases in between. This CDR3 is built from 16 residues. The CDR3 region is CASSPGGSGVPYEQYF. CDR3 DNA sequence: TGTGCCAGCAGCCCTGGTGGGTCAGGCGTACCCTACGAGCAGTACTTC.

This clone is a singleton in its sample. V gene TRBV18 combines with J gene TRBJ2-7; TRBD2 agrees at 8 bases. Germline trimming cut 3 bases from V and 6 bases from J; bases unmatched to any gene: 7. Germline assignment: CDR1 KGHSH and CDR2 LQKENI. The CDR3 loop spans 14 amino acids. Here the CDR3 reads CASSPSGGTGEQYF. The CDR3 DNA sequence: TGTGCCAGCTCACCGAGCGGGGGCACGGGCGAGCAGTACTTC.

This chain joins TRBV11-2 and TRBJ2-3; D gene unclear. CDR3 size: 14 residues. The germline V and J ends were trimmed by 4 bases and 0 bases, with 8 bases remaining between them. Germline lookup yields CDR1 SGHAT and CDR2 FQNNGV. CDR3 amino acids: CASSSLTSTDTQYF. The CDR3 nucleotides read TGTGCCAGCAGCTCCCTGACTAGCACAGATACGCAGTATTTT.

In this sample, this clone turned up once. The chain employs TRBV30 and TRBJ2-3; 8 bases are shared with TRBD2. CDR3 size: 15 residues. Germline values: CDR1 GTSNPN, CDR2 SVGIG (reference sequence). V lost 2 bases to trimming and J lost 4 bases; unmatched junction nucleotides: 8. CDR3 bases: TGTGCCTGGAGTTTGACTAGCGCCTCGGCAGATACGCAGTATTTT. This codes for CAWSLTSASADTQYF.

This clone was recorded once. V usage is TRBV7-9 and J usage is TRBJ2-1, with 7 bases aligning to TRBD2. CDR3 length equals 16 residues. Trimming at V came to 2 bases and at J to 3 bases, leaving 7 bases not matched to a gene. Germline V lookup: CDR1 SEHNR, CDR2 FQNEAQ (reference sequence). The CDR3 spells CASSLRDYSFYNEQFF. The CDR3 region has the DNA TGTGCCAGCAGCTTAAGGGACTACTCTTTCTACAATGAGCAGTTCTTC.

The gene calls are TRBV5-4 and TRBJ2-1; D is possibly TRBD2 (5 bases). The germline CDR1 and CDR2 sequences are SGHNT and YYREEE (reference sequence). The CDR3 totals 15 residues. Trimming left V 0 bases short and J 1 base short, with 8 bases between. The CDR3 is CASSLDLASYNEQFF. Written as DNA, the CDR3 is TGTGCCAGCAGCTTGGACCTAGCATCCTACAATGAGCAGTTCTTC.

This chain links TRBV6-6 with TRBJ1-1; D is unclear. The germline V gene has CDR1 MNHNY and CDR2 SVGAGI (reference sequence). V was pared by 0 bases and J by 7 bases, with 6 bases between. CDR3 length: 12 amino acids. CDR3 DNA: TGTGCCAGCAGTTACTCTAGGAGTGAAGCTTTCTTT. This gives the protein CASSYSRSEAFF.

The CDR3 here is CATKLTSGSSYEQYF. As DNA, the CDR3 is TGTGCCACCAAGCTAACTAGCGGGAGCTCCTACGAGCAGTACTTC. The genes are TRBV27 and TRBJ2-7; 11 nucleotides line up with TRBD2. The ends lost 10 bases at V and 0 bases at J; junction bases unmatched: 8. Germline V gives CDR1 MNHEY, CDR2 SMNVEV (reference sequence). This CDR3 spans 15 amino acids.

The chain uses TRBV10-2 and TRBJ2-7; D perhaps matches TRBD1 (6 bases). The V end was cut by 3 bases, the J end by 5 bases, with 11 bases between. Germline V lookup: CDR1 WSHSY, CDR2 SAAADI. The CDR3 length is 13 residues. CDR3 loop: CASSDPDRNEQYF. The CDR3 nucleotides are TGCGCCAGCAGTGACCCAGACAGGAACGAGCAGTACTTC.

The chain joins TRBV10-3 to TRBJ2-7, with D perhaps TRBD2 (6 bases). In germline, CDR1 is ENHRY, CDR2 SYGVKD. The CDR3 runs 14 residues. V was clipped by 11 bases and J by 2 bases, with 19 bases between them. This CDR3 reads CASRDGGGAYEQYF. CDR3 DNA: TGTGCCTCCCGAGACGGCGGCGGGGCCTACGAGCAGTACTTC.

Only a few counts were recorded for this clone. The J gene is TRBJ1-1, the V gene TRBV30; the D gene is possibly TRBD1 (6 bases). The CDR3 is made up of 13 amino acids. Germline CDR1 is GTSNPN and CDR2 is SVGIG (reference sequence). The V and J ends lost 2 bases and 7 bases respectively, with 14 bases between them. Written as DNA, the CDR3 is TGTGCCTGGAGTAGGCGGGGGGGCCTTGAAGCTTTCTTT. It codes for CAWSRRGGLEAFF.

The genes are TRBV19 and TRBJ2-1; no reliable D call. V lost 1 base and J 6 bases, leaving 7 bases between the germline ends. Per germline, CDR1 LNHDA and CDR2 SQIVND (reference sequence). The CDR3 runs 13 residues. The CDR3 loop is CASSIVISNEQFF. DNA of the CDR3: TGTGCCAGTAGTATAGTAATTTCCAATGAGCAGTTCTTC.

The chain is built from TRBV5-4 and TRBJ2-2, with 8 positions matching TRBD1. CDR1 SGHNT and CDR2 YYREEE come from the germline V gene (reference sequence). The J segment lost 1 base and the V segment lost 7 bases, leaving 6 bases of the junction unmatched. The CDR3 is 15 amino acids. The CDR3 sequence is CASAAGTGNTGELFF. In DNA form, the CDR3 reads TGTGCCAGCGCGGCGGGGACAGGGAACACCGGGGAGCTGTTTTTT.

This clone was seen just once. The V call is TRBV9, the J call TRBJ2-3; TRBD1 agrees at 8 bases. Unmatched junction bases numbered 15, after V lost 2 bases and J lost 7 bases. The germline gives CDR1 SGDLS, CDR2 YYNGEE. This CDR3 has 17 amino acids. CDR3 protein: CASSVSWDRRETHTQYF. The CDR3 DNA follows: TGTGCCAGCAGCGTTTCTTGGGACAGGAGGGAAACGCATACGCAGTATTTT.

The V call is TRBV19, the J call TRBJ2-5, with 7 bases aligning to TRBD1. Germline trimming cut 5 bases from V and 4 bases from J; bases unmatched to any gene: 10. This CDR3 is 15 amino acids long. Germline values: CDR1 LNHDA, CDR2 SQIVND (reference sequence). The CDR3 nucleotides read TGTGCCAGTAGTGCAGCCAGGGGGATACGAGAGACCCAGTACTTC. It is translated as CASSAARGIRETQYF. Supplemented by reference TRBV19 and TRBJ2-5, the full variable domain reads DGGITQSPKYLFRKEGQNVTLSCEQNLNHDAMYWYRQDPGQGLRLIYYSQIVNDFQKGDIAEGYSVSREKKESFPLTVTSAQKNPTAFYLCASSAARGIRETQYFGPGTRLLVL.

The V call is TRBV11-3, the J call TRBJ1-2; D is possibly TRBD1 (6 bases). There are 15 residues in the CDR3. The V gene's germline CDR1 is SGHNT and CDR2 YENEEA. The germline V and J ends were trimmed by 4 bases and 6 bases, with 18 bases remaining between them. This CDR3 is CASSSRDNPEHGYTF. DNA of the CDR3: TGTGCCAGCAGCTCCCGGGACAACCCCGAACATGGCTACACCTTC. Filled out from reference TRBV11-3 and TRBJ1-2, the complete variable domain reads EAGVVQSPRYKIIEKKQPVAFWCNPISGHNTLYWYLQNLGQGPELLIRYENEEAVDDSQLPKDRFSAERLKGVDSTLKIQPAELGDSAVYLCASSSRDNPEHGYTFGSGTRLTVV.

The CDR3 DNA reads as TGTGCCAGCGGAAAGGGACAGGGGGTAAACGAGCAGTACTTC. Encoded protein: CASGKGQGVNEQYF. This sequence joins TRBV27 and TRBJ2-7; 11 positions match TRBD1. Germline CDR1 MNHEY, CDR2 SMNVEV (reference sequence). This CDR3 has 14 residues. V lost 8 bases to trimming and J lost 5 bases; unmatched junction nucleotides: 8.

The genes are TRBV9 and TRBJ2-1; TRBD2 matches 8 bases. Germline CDR1 SGDLS, CDR2 YYNGEE. V dropped 0 bases and J dropped 7; count of bases not matched to a gene: 6. The CDR3 runs to 15 residues. The CDR3, as DNA: TGTGCCAGCAGCGTAGATACTAGCGGAAAAAATGAGCAGTTCTTC. Its translation: CASSVDTSGKNEQFF.

This clone was counted once. The J gene is TRBJ1-2, the V gene TRBV7-3, with 7 nucleotides matching TRBD1. The CDR3 sequence is 13 residues long. The ends lost 6 bases at V and 4 bases at J; junction bases unmatched: 5. CDR1 and CDR2 from the germline V gene are SGHTA and FQGTGA. The CDR3 DNA reads TGTGCCAGCAGGAGGGACAGCAGCTATGGCTACACCTTC. This codes for CASRRDSSYGYTF.

This clone appeared a few times. V and J are TRBV7-9 and TRBJ1-1; 8 bases are a match to TRBD1. The CDR3 runs to 16 residues. Trimming took 2 bases from V and 5 from J; bases not matched to a gene: 10. CDR1 and CDR2 (germline): SEHNR, FQNEAQ (reference sequence). CDR3 bases: TGTGCCAGCAGCTTAATCCCCGGACAGGGAAGAACTGAAGCTTTCTTT. Translating it yields CASSLIPGQGRTEAFF.

The V and J genes are TRBV2 and TRBJ2-7; TRBD2 aligns across 13 bases. CDR3 size: 14 residues. Unmatched junction bases numbered 5, after V lost 6 bases and J lost 6 bases. Germline V gene data show CDR1 as SNHLY and CDR2 as FYNNEI. The CDR3 nucleotides read TGTGCCAGCAGACGACTAGCGGGAGGTCTCGAGCAGTACTTC. This sequence encodes CASRRLAGGLEQYF.

The rearrangement uses TRBV11-3 and TRBJ2-7, with 9 bases matching TRBD1. The CDR3 extends over 14 amino acids. Germline V CDR1 and CDR2: SGHNT, YENEEA. The ends lost 5 bases at V and 7 bases at J; junction bases unmatched: 9. CDR3 sequence (DNA): TGTGCCAGCAGCGGCCGGACAGGGGCGGGGGAGCAGTACTTC. This codes for CASSGRTGAGEQYF.

This clone was seen only once. The chain employs TRBV6-5 and TRBJ1-1, with TRBD1 identical over 7 bases. The J segment lost 7 bases and the V segment lost 2 bases, leaving 4 bases of the junction unmatched. Germline V CDR1 and CDR2: MNHEY, SVGAGI. This CDR3 contains 13 residues. The CDR3 sequence is CASSYPTGSEAFF. The DNA for the CDR3 is TGTGCCAGCAGTTACCCGACAGGGAGTGAAGCTTTCTTT.

The chain uses TRBV5-6 and TRBJ2-7, with TRBD1 identical over 10 bases. The CDR3 loop spans 15 amino acids. The V gene end was trimmed by 4 bases and the J gene end by 1 base; junction bases not matched to a gene: 5. Germline V gives CDR1 SGHDT, CDR2 YYEEEE. CDR3 nucleotides: TGTGCCAGCAGCCGCCGGGACAGGGGTTCCTACGAGCAGTACTTC. It encodes CASSRRDRGSYEQYF.

The rearrangement links TRBV18 to TRBJ2-3; weak D call: TRBD1 (5 bases). The length of the CDR3 is 16 residues. The V end lost 0 bases, the J end lost 7 bases, and 17 bases lay between the germline ends. Germline V gene sequence: CDR1 KGHSH, CDR2 LQKENI. This CDR3 reads CASSPPSYVDRNTQYF. CDR3 bases: TGTGCCAGCTCACCACCCTCCTATGTCGACAGAAATACGCAGTATTTT.

DNA of the CDR3: TGTGCCAGCAGCCCCGGGACAGCTGGAAACACCATATATTTT. It specifies CASSPGTAGNTIYF. This rearrangement joins TRBV7-3 to TRBJ1-3; 7 bases are shared with TRBD1. This CDR3 contains 14 residues. V trimming: 5 bases; J trimming: 2 bases; junction bases outside the gene matches: 3. Per germline, CDR1 SGHTA and CDR2 FQGTGA.

The chain combines TRBV7-9 with TRBJ2-1; a possible D gene is TRBD2 (5 bases). The CDR3 contains 14 residues. The V gene lost 3 bases and the J gene lost 8 bases, with 14 bases spanning the gap. The germline V gene encodes CDR1 SEHNR and CDR2 FQNEAQ (reference sequence). The chain's CDR3 is CASSFTDSLDEQFF. DNA for the CDR3: TGTGCCAGCAGCTTTACGGACTCACTCGATGAGCAGTTCTTC.

This clone was seen a few times. The rearrangement uses TRBV7-2 and TRBJ2-5, with 11 positions matching TRBD2. The CDR3 consists of 15 residues. Germline V gene lookup returns CDR1 SGHTA and CDR2 FQGNSA. Trimming cost V 5 bases and J 5 bases; bases outside gene matches: 7. CDR3 coding DNA: TGTGCCAGCAGCCCCCTAGCGGGAGGTGGGGAGACCCAGTACTTC. Amino acid sequence: CASSPLAGGGETQYF.